The text below deals with one T cell receptor (beta chain). Its antigen is unidentified. The data were obtained in a study of T cells in Graves' hyperthyroidism and ophthalmopathy. Study observations and caveats: Patients with ophthalmopathy were separated from those with stable hyperthyroidism by a 13 V-J model.

The germline V gene encodes CDR1 SGHTA and CDR2 FQGNSA. V lost 2 bases to trimming and J lost 4 bases; unmatched junction nucleotides: 10. The CDR3 consists of 16 residues. RNA transcripts gave rise to amplified TCR beta CDR3 regions. The primer set for the first-round RT-PCR of the TCR CDR3 was HTBI. TCRdb re-analysed the multiplex PCR reads in MiXCR, keeping a single row per CDR3 protein. The repertoire consists of fewer than 350,000 distinct CDR3 sequences, with 18% occurring once and the leading ten covering under 55%. About 10 ml fresh peripheral blood yielded the PBMCs. Sequencing was carried out using blood. The rearrangement joins TRBV7-2 to TRBJ1-2; 7 nucleotides align to TRBD1. This clonotype was obtained from a woman in her fifties or sixties with Graves' hyperthyroidism. The CDR3 is CASSLRSRDSAYGYTF. The CDR3 DNA sequence: TGTGCCAGCAGCTTACGGAGCCGGGACAGCGCCTATGGCTACACCTTC.